This TCR beta chain was sequenced for a study of T cell changes during pregnancy in multiple sclerosis. Assay used: immunoSEQ multiplex PCR; TCRdb lists only in-frame clones, some missing. The table has 30,000 to 35,000 clones, about nine tenths seen once. V gave up 3 bases and J gave up 6 bases; unmatched junction bases: 5. From germline, CDR1 is SEHNR and CDR2 FQNEAQ (reference sequence). The CDR3 is 14 residues long. The J gene is TRBJ1-1, the V gene TRBV7-9, with 9 bases lining up with TRBD1. This clonotype was sampled from a female donor with multiple sclerosis, enrolled in a pregnancy study. The source material was CD8+ T cells from peripheral blood mononuclear cells, sampled in the first trimester of pregnancy. The CDR3 here is CASSLGQGISEAFF. The DNA for the CDR3 is TGTGCCAGCAGCTTGGGACAGGGTATATCTGAAGCTTTCTTT. The full variable domain, with the rest looked up from reference TRBV7-9 and TRBJ1-1, is DTGVSQNPRHKITKRGQNVTFRCDPISEHNRLYWYRQTLGQGPEFLTYFQNEAQLEKSRLLSDRFSAERPKGSFSTLEIQRTEQGDSAMYLCASSLGQGISEAFFGQGTRLTVV.